This record covers a single TCR beta chain. What it recognizes is unknown. The data were obtained in a study of response to subunit inactivated influenza vaccine. The V end was cut by 5 bases, the J end by 1 base, with 12 bases between. The CDR3 consists of 14 residues. The germline CDR1 and CDR2 sequences are SGHTA and FQGNSA. Overall study findings and caveats: After each seasonal influenza vaccination, few new T cells are recruited, the authors suggested.

One entry per CDR3 protein, called by TCRdb with MiXCR from the RT-PCR reads. This sample yields roughly 700,000 distinct CDR3 sequences, of which around 14% are seen a single time; 11% belongs to the top ten. The starting material was PBMCs from blood, obtained roughly 13 days after vaccination. The chain joins TRBV7-2 to TRBJ2-7, with D hard to call. This receptor was identified in a man over 45 who received an inactivated influenza vaccine. CDR3: CASSPGRYSYEQYF. CDR3 sequence (DNA): TGTGCCAGCAGCCCCGGACGGTATTCCTACGAGCAGTACTTC.